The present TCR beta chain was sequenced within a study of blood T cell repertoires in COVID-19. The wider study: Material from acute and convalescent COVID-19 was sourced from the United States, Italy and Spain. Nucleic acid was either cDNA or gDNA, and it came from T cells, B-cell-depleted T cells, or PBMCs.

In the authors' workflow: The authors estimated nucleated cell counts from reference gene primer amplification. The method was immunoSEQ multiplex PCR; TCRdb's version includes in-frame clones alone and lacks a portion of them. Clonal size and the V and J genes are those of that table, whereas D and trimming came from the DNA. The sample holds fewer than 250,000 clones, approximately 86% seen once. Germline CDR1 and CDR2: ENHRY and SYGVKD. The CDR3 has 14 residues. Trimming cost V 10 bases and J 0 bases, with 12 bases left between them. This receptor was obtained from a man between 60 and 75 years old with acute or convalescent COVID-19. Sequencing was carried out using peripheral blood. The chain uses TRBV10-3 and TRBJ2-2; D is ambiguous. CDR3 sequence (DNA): TGTGCCACCGGCGGAGATTCGAACACCGGGGAGCTGTTTTTT. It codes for CATGGDSNTGELFF.